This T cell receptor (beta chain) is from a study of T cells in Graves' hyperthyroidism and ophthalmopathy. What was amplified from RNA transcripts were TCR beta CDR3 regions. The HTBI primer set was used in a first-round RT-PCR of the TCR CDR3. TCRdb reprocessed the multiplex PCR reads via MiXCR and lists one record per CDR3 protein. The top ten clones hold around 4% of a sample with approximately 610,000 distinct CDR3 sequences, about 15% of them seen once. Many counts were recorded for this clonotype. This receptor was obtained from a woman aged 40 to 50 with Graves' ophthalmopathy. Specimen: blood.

CDR3 sequence: CASTSPSYEQYF. The CDR3 DNA reads as TGTGCCAGCACGTCCCCCTCCTACGAGCAGTACTTC. The chain recombines TRBV6-2 or TRBV6-3 with TRBJ2-7; D gene unclear. This CDR3 contains 12 residues. V was shortened by 7 bases and J by 0 bases, with 7 bases between the two germline ends. The germline V gene has CDR1 MNHEY and CDR2 SVGEGT.